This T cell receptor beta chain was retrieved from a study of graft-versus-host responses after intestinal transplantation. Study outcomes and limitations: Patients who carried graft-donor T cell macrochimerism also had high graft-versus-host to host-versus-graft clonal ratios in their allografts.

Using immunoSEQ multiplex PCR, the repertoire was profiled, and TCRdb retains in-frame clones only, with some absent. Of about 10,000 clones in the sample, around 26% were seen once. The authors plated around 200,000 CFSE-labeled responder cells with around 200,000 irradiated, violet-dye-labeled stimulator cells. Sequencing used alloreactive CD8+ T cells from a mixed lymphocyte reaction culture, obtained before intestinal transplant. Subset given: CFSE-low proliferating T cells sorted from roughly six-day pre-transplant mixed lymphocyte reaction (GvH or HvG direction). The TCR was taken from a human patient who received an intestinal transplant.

The CDR3: CASSYGGGEAFF. The CDR3 nucleotides read TGTGCCAGCAGTTATGGAGGGGGCGAAGCTTTCTTT. This chain joins TRBV6-5 and TRBJ1-1, with 7 positions matching TRBD1. The CDR3 sequence is 12 residues long. The J segment lost 8 bases and the V segment lost 3 bases, leaving 3 bases of the junction unmatched. The germline V gene encodes CDR1 MNHEY and CDR2 SVGAGI.